The clone carrying this T cell receptor beta chain was seen only a few times. This sample is part of a study of blood T cell repertoires in COVID-19. Study information: Samples of COVID-19 (acute and convalescent) were obtained from the United States, Italy and Spain.

In the source study's methods: By means of reference gene primer amplification, nucleated cell counts were estimated. Data came from immunoSEQ multiplex PCR; TCRdb stores just in-frame clones and leaves some out. V, J and clone size are taken as reported in that table, and D and trimming were inferred from the DNA itself. The sample yields 65,000 to 80,000 clones, 88% seen once. The sample taken for sequencing was peripheral blood. The TCR was taken from a man aged 50-60 years with active COVID-19.

The CDR3 bases are TGTGCCAGCAGTTGGAGGGACGGAGTCACAGATACGCAGTATTTT. Translating gives CASSWRDGVTDTQYF. The chain carries TRBV27 and TRBJ2-3, with D maybe TRBD2 (6 bases). Per the germline V gene, CDR1 is MNHEY and CDR2 is SMNVEV (reference sequence). This CDR3 is 15 amino acids long. V gave up 4 bases and J gave up 2 bases, with 13 bases separating them.